A single T cell receptor beta chain is shown here with its context. Libraries were prepared by immunoSEQ multiplex PCR; TCRdb keeps only in-frame clonotypes and omits some of them. The sample carries 120,000 or so clones, 70% to 90% recorded once. The data belong to a study of control samples from healthy donors and cancer patients. V shed 5 bases and J shed 4 bases, with 14 bases lying between them. The CDR3 sequence is 14 residues long. CDR1 and CDR2 from the germline V gene are SEHNR and FQNEAQ (reference sequence). The gene calls are TRBV7-9 and TRBJ1-1; D uncertain. Sequenced: PBMCs. This TCR was recovered from a woman in her fifties or sixties with lung cancer. The CDR3 here is CASSTPTSLTEAFF. CDR3 coding DNA: TGTGCCAGCAGCACGCCGACCTCGCTCACTGAAGCTTTCTTT.